This entry concerns a single T cell receptor beta chain. This clone has a handful of counts. This receptor's antigen is unknown. Base qualities were left out, and no much larger clone turns up one base away. The data originate from a study of beta chain features in type 1 diabetes (dated by TCRdb to 2016 to 2019). Context from the whole study: Mean age, gender distribution, total cell number and subset yield did not differ between patients and healthy donors. The study compared TCRB repertoires of sorted circulating CD4+ T cell subsets between recently diagnosed type 1 diabetes patients and matched healthy donors. Across all samples, fewer than 130 million sorted cells were examined, and cell number per subset correlated strongly with RNA yield. Regulatory and stem cell-like memory subsets were obtained from only 8 patients and roughly 8 healthy donors, while naive and central memory subsets were obtained from all 30 or so donors.

From each donor, a single peripheral blood sample of about 120 mL on average was drawn into heparinised tubes. A BD FACSAria II and a panel including CD45RO, CCR7, CD25, CD127, CD95 and CD27 were used to sort naive, central memory, regulatory and stem cell-like memory CD4+ T cells. A purity above 98% was achieved for all sorted populations. PBMCs were separated immediately by Lymphoprep density gradient centrifugation and were stained directly, without being cultured. So that batch effects would be minimized, each experiment stained and sorted samples in pairs, pairing one healthy donor with one patient. Overall results and qualifications from the work: Because the HLA sub-analyses included only small numbers of individuals, any influence of HLA type on TCRB rearrangement was left unresolved. Naive, central memory and regulatory TCRB repertoires appeared more similar among patients than among healthy donors. PCR might favor shorter templates, but patient and control samples were amplified and corrected together, so any skew would affect both groups equally. Sequencing cDNA rather than genomic DNA could over-represent highly expressing activated cells, although activation and CD3 levels did not differ between groups. In all four CD4+ subsets, TCRB CDR3 length was moderately but significantly shorter in type 1 diabetes patients. At VDJ recombination sites, patients with type 1 diabetes made fewer insertions and deleted more nucleotides, a pattern implying thymic rearrangement abnormalities.

All of the isolated RNA was reverse transcribed with the High Capacity cDNA Reverse Transcription Kit, so expressed TCRB transcripts were sequenced. Deep immunoSEQ sequencing was performed on naive, central memory and regulatory T cell samples, with an average of around 3.5 million total reads per sample. After sorted cells were lysed in RLT buffer, RNA was extracted with DNase-treated RNeasy Micro or Mini kits, with the choice depending on cell number. To prevent cross-contamination, each cell subset was processed individually, whereas patient and healthy donor samples were processed jointly. Using the immunoSEQ multiplex PCR, TCRB sequences were amplified from cDNA into 87-bp fragments spanning the CDR3 region. Amplicons were sequenced on the Illumina HiSeq platform. Regarding the original processing steps: PCR bias was corrected computationally using synthetic template baselines, and reads within Hamming distance 2 were collapsed, with unmergeable singletons discarded. Reads were aligned to IMGT to assign V, D and J genes, CDR3 length, and insertions or deletions at six rearrangement sites. Within each subset, clonotype counts were normalized to sorted cell number, and only after that were true diversity and Gini coefficients computed with the tcR R package. The overlap coefficient, calculated on TCRB nucleotide sequences, was used to quantify repertoire sharing. TCRdb mirrors the immuneACCESS table, restricted to in-frame sequences. Some clones are absent from its copies; in checked studies, under half trace to an unresolved V gene, and the reason for the others is unknown. For V, J and clone size, that table is used; D and trimming come from the DNA. The sample yields approximately 170,000 clones; around 7.8% were counted once. Roughly 1% of the sample is held by the ten biggest clonotypes.

A distance of 11 bases separates the germline ends of V and J, which lose 0 bases and 1 base respectively. The germline V gene (reference sequence) yields GTSNPN for CDR1 and SVGIG for CDR2. Its CDR3 holds 15 amino acids, cysteine through phenylalanine. Here the CDR3 DNA is all that survives: 45 bases in frame from base 1. This TCR was recovered from a woman between 35 and 50 years old with type 1 diabetes. The sequenced sample was central memory CD4+ T cells from blood. The chain uses TRBV30 and TRBJ2-3; a tentative D match to TRBD2 spans 5 bases. The CDR3 region has the sequence CAWSVGGLRTDTQYF. The nucleotide sequence is given as TGTGCCTGGAGTGTGGGCGGACTTCGCACAGATACGCAGTATTTT.